This T cell receptor beta chain was identified in a study of radiotherapy plus CTLA-4 blockade in lung cancer (dated by TCRdb to 2017 to 2018). Study-wide context: Objective responses occurred in roughly 20% of enrolled patients, and 30% to 35% achieved disease control.

Library preparation used the immunoSEQ multiplex PCR assay. The source is immuneACCESS, and TCRdb retained only in-frame sequences with V and J called. Part of the clones is not carried over; for the studies checked, unresolved V genes explain less than half of this, and the remainder is unexplained. Present in this sample are 50,000 to 70,000 clones, over 65% of which were seen just once. Clones ranked in the top ten supply 3.5% to 4% of the sample. The germline V gene (reference sequence) provides CDR1 LNHDA and CDR2 SQIVND. The cysteine opens and the phenylalanine closes a CDR3 of 15 amino acids. The sequence is cut down to CDR3 DNA, 45 bases in frame from base 1. At the junction V is shortened by 8 bases and J by 3 bases; bases outside the gene matches: 9. Study-wide conclusions, independent of this receptor: The strongest predictors of response were reported to be early dynamic shifts in blood T cell clones along with a rise in serum interferon-beta following radiation. After treatment with radiotherapy and ipilimumab, TCR clones that came from tumors expanded in the peripheral blood.

The study evaluated CTLA-4 blockade (ipilimumab) given together with focal radiation therapy in patients who had chemo-refractory metastatic non-small-cell lung cancer. To note about this clone: This clone's antigen is unknown. No base quality values were provided; no much bigger clone lies one nucleotide off.

This TCR was sampled from a human donor with non-small cell lung cancer who had a partial response to radiotherapy plus ipilimumab. The V and J genes are TRBV19 and TRBJ2-7, and 11 junction bases match TRBD1. This material consisted of peripheral blood, taken from a patient treated with radiotherapy plus ipilimumab. Here the CDR3 is given as CASDTGTGGFYEQYF. The DNA sequence is TGTGCCAGTGATACCGGGACAGGGGGATTCTACGAGCAGTACTTC.